These 9 T cell receptor beta chains were all obtained from the same sample, sequenced in a study of T cells of healthy individuals. TCRdb analysed the 5' RACE reads with MiXCR anew, one entry per CDR3 protein. Among 38,000 or so distinct CDR3 sequences listed, more than 4.5% were seen once. The receptors stem from a human donor in good health.

This clonotype has only a few counts. The CDR3 loop is CASSGDVAGGHNEQFF. CDR3 nucleotides: TGTGCCAGCAGTGGCGATGTAGCGGGAGGTCACAATGAGCAGTTCTTC. V usage is TRBV6-4 and J usage is TRBJ2-1, with 10 positions matching TRBD2. Germline lookup yields CDR1 MRHNA and CDR2 SNTAGT. The CDR3 has 16 amino acids. J was trimmed by 5 bases and V by 4 bases; bases with no gene match: 8.

This clonotype came up many times. The rearrangement joins TRBV4-1 to TRBJ2-1; D uncertain. This CDR3 has 18 residues. Trimming pared 1 base from V and 1 base from J, leaving 17 bases between. CDR1 MGHRA and CDR2 YSYEKL come from the germline V gene. In DNA, the CDR3 is TGCGCCAGCAGCCAAGTTGATATGGGATTTTCGTCCTACAATGAGCAGTTCTTC. Its translation: CASSQVDMGFSSYNEQFF.

The rearrangement links TRBV7-9 to TRBJ2-3; TRBD2 aligns across 14 bases. V lost 5 bases and J lost 6; bases outside the gene matches: 7. This CDR3 is 16 amino acids long. Germline CDR1 reads SEHNR; CDR2 reads FQNEAQ (reference sequence). CDR3 nucleotide sequence: TGTGCCAGCAGCCCCGAGGGACTAGCGGGAGCCGATACGCAGTATTTT. Translating gives CASSPEGLAGADTQYF.

There are many counts of this clonotype. The chain has TRBV7-9 and TRBJ1-2; 8 bases fit TRBD1. From germline, CDR1 is SEHNR and CDR2 FQNEAQ (reference sequence). The V gene end was trimmed by 3 bases and the J gene end by 7 bases; junction bases not matched to a gene: 13. The CDR3 covers 16 residues. In DNA, the CDR3 is TGTGCCAGCAGCTTTCAGGGGGCAGAGGGCTATGGTGGCTACACCTTC. This codes for CASSFQGAEGYGGYTF.

This clonotype appeared many times. The chain links TRBV6-4 to TRBJ2-2, with D possibly TRBD2 on 5 matching bases. Deletions cut 3 bases from V and 7 bases from J, with 9 bases between. Germline V lookup: CDR1 MRHNA, CDR2 SNTAGT. CDR3 length equals 13 residues. The CDR3 DNA is TGTGCCAGCAGTGAAGCGGCAGGCGGGGAGCTGTTTTTT. Translation gives CASSEAAGGELFF.

This clonotype was counted ten times or more. The genes are TRBV7-9 and TRBJ2-1, with 7 positions matching TRBD2. Germline loops: CDR1 SEHNR, CDR2 FQNEAQ (reference sequence). The CDR3 is made up of 16 amino acids. Trimming cost V 6 bases and J 8 bases; bases outside gene matches: 16. CDR3 residues: CASSGRWGGDEDEQFF. The CDR3 DNA follows: TGTGCCAGCAGTGGTAGGTGGGGGGGGGATGAGGATGAGCAGTTCTTC.

This clonotype has ten or more counts. The V and J genes are TRBV6-2 or TRBV6-3 and TRBJ1-1; D not certain. Deletions cut 6 bases from V and 1 base from J, with 27 bases between. Germline V gives CDR1 MNHEY, CDR2 SVGEGT. This CDR3 spans 19 amino acids. The CDR3 sequence: CASSYLPRPLGSGNTEAFF. In DNA form, the CDR3 reads TGTGCCAGCAGCTACCTACCCCGTCCCCTGGGGTCAGGGAACACTGAAGCTTTCTTT.

This clonotype was picked up many times. The genes are TRBV28 and TRBJ2-5, with D possibly being TRBD1 or TRBD2 (5 bases each). Trimming pared 6 bases from V and 1 base from J, leaving 24 bases between. Per the germline V gene, CDR1 is MDHEN and CDR2 is SYDVKM. CDR3 length: 18 residues. The DNA of the CDR3 is TGTGCCAGCAGCAGTTTGCCCAGCCGGGGCGATAGCCAAGAGACCCAGTACTTC. Its protein is CASSSLPSRGDSQETQYF. Filled out from reference TRBV28 and TRBJ2-5, the complete variable domain reads DVKVTQSSRYLVKRTGEKVFLECVQDMDHENMFWYRQDPGLGLRLIYFSYDVKMKEKGDIPEGYSVSREKKERFSLILESASTNQTSMYLCASSSLPSRGDSQETQYFGPGTRLLVL.

The V and J genes are TRBV29-1 and TRBJ2-7, with 11 bases aligning to TRBD1. The V segment lost 2 bases and the J segment 2 bases; nucleotides outside the gene matches: 5. Germline-derived CDR1 and CDR2 are SQVTM and ANQGSEA. This CDR3 has 15 residues. CDR3 bases: TGCAGCGTTGAACCCGGGACAGGGGGGCCCTACGAGCAGTACTTC. Its translation: CSVEPGTGGPYEQYF.